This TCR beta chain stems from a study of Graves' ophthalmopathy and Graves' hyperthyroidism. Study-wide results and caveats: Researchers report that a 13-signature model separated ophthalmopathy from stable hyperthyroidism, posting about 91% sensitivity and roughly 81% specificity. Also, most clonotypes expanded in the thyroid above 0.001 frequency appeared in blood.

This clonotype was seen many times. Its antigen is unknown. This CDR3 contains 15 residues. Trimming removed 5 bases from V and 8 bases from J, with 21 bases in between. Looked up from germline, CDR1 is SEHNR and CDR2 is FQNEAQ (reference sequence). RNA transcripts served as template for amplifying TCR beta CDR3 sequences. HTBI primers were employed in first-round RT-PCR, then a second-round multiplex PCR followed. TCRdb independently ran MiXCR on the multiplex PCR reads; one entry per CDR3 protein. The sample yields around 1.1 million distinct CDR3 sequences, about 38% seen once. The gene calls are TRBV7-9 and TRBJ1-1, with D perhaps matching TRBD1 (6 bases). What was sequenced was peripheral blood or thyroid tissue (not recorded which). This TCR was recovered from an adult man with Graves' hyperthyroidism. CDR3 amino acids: CASSRGRTGIPEAFF. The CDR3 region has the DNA TGTGCCAGCAGCCGCGGAAGAACAGGGATCCCCGAAGCTTTCTTT.